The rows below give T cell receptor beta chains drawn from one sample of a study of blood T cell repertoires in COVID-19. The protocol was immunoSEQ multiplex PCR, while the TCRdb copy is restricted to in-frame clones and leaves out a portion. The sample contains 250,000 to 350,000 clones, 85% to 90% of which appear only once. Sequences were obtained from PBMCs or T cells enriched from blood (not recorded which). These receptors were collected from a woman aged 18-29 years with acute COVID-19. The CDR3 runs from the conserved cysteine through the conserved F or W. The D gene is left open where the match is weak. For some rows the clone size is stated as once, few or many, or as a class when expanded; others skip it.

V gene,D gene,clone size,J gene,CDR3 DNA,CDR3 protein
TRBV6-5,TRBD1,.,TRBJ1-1,TGTGCCAGCAGTCACGACAGGGGGTTGAACACTGAAGCTTTCTTT,CASSHDRGLNTEAFF
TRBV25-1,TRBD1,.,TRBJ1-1,TGTGCCAGCACAGGGGGCTGGGTCGACACTGAAGCTTTCTTT,CASTGGWVDTEAFF
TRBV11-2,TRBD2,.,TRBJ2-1,TGTGCCAGCAGGCTTATTAGCGGGAGGAACAATGAGCAGTTCTTC,CASRLISGRNNEQFF
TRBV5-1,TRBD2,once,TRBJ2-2,TGCGCCAGCAGCTTGGCGGCTAGCGGGAAGGACGGGGAGCTGTTTTTT,CASSLAASGKDGELFF
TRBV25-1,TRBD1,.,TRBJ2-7,TGTGCCAGCAGTGACATCCCGGGACAGCGCCTCTACGAGCAGTACTTC,CASSDIPGQRLYEQYF
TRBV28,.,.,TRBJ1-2,TGTGCCAGCAGTCCGACAGCTAACTATGGCTACACCTTC,CASSPTANYGYTF
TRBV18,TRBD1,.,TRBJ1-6,TGTGCCAGCTCACCGCCCGACAGGGGGTGGTCACCCCTCCACTTT,CASSPPDRGWSPLHF
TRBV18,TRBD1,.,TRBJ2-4,TGTGCCAGCTCAACCGGGACAGAAGGCATTCAGTACTTC,CASSTGTEGIQYF
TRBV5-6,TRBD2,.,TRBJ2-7,TGTGCCAGCAGCCCTAGCGGGAGCCCCTACGAGCAGTACTTC,CASSPSGSPYEQYF
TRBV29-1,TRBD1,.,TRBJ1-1,TGCAGCGTTGACAGGGACAGGGTAGAAGCTTTCTTT,CSVDRDRVEAFF
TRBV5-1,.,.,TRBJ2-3,TGCGCCAGCAGCTTGGACCAGCGGAGGCCCTTATATTTT,CASSLDQRRPLYF
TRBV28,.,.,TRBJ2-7,TGTGCCAGCAGTTTCTCCAGACACCAGCAGTACTTC,CASSFSRHQQYF
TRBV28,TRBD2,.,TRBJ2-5,TGTGCCAGCAGAATACTAGCGGAAGAGACCCAGTACTTC,CASRILAEETQYF